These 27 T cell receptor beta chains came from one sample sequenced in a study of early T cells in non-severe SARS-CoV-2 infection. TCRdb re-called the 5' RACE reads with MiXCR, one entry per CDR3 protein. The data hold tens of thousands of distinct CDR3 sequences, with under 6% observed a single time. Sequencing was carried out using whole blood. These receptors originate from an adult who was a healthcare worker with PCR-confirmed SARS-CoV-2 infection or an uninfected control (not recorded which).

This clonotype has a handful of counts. Written as DNA, the CDR3 is TGTGCCAGTAGTAGGGACAGGGCATTACACGGCAATCAGCCCCAGCATTTT. This sequence encodes CASSRDRALHGNQPQHF. The chain combines TRBV19 with TRBJ1-5; 9 nucleotides align to TRBD1. Germline loops: CDR1 LNHDA, CDR2 SQIVND (reference sequence). The V gene end was trimmed by 4 bases and the J gene end by 2 bases; junction bases not matched to a gene: 9. The CDR3 spans 17 residues.

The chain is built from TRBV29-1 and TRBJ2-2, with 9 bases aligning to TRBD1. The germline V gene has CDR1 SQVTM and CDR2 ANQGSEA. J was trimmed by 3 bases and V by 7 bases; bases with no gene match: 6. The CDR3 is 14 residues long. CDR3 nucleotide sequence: TGCAGCGCAGGGACAGGGTTTTACACCGGGGAGCTGTTTTTT. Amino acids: CSAGTGFYTGELFF.

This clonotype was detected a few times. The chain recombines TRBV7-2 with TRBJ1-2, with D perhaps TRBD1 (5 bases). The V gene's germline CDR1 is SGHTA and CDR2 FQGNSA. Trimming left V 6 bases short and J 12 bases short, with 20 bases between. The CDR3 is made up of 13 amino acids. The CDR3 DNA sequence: TGTGCCAGCAGTCTCCCGGGCCCGGAGGGGAACACCTTC. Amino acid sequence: CASSLPGPEGNTF.

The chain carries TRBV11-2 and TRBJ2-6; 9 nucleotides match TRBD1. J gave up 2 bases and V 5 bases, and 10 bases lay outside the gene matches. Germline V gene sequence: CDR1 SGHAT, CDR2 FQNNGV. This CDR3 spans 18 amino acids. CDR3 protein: CASSPGTGRLPGANVLTF. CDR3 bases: TGTGCCAGCAGCCCCGGGACAGGGCGCTTACCTGGGGCCAACGTCCTGACTTTC.

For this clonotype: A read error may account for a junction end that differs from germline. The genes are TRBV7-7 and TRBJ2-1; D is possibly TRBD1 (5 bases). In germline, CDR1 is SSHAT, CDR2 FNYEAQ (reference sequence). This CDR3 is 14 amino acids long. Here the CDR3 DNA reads TGTGCTAGCAGCAGAAACCAGGGCACGAGTGAGCAGTTCTTC. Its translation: CASSRNQGTSEQFF.

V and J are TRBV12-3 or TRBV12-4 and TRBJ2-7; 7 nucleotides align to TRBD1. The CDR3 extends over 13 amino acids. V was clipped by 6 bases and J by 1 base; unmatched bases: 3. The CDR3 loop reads CASRPGQSYEQYF. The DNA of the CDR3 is TGTGCCAGCAGGCCGGGACAGTCCTACGAGCAGTACTTC.

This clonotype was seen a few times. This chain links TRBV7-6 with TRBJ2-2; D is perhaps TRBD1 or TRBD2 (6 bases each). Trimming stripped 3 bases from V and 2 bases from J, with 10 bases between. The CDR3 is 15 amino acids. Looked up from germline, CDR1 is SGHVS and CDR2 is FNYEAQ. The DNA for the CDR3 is TGTGCCAGCAGCTTTGGGGGGCCCAACACCGGGGAGCTGTTTTTT. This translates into CASSFGGPNTGELFF.

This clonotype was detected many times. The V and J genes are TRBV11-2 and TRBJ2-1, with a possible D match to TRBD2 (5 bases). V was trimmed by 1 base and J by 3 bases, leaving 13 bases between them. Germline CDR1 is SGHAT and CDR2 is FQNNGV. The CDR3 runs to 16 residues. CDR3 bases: TGTGCCAGCAGCTTAGTAGTCCGGGGAATCTACAATGAGCAGTTCTTC. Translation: CASSLVVRGIYNEQFF.

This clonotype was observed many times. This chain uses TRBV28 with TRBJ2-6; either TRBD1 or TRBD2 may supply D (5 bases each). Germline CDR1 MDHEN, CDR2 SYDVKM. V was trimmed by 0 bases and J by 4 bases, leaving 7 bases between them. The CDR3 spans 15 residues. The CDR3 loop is CASSLWGTGANVLTF. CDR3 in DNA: TGTGCCAGCAGTTTATGGGGGACCGGGGCCAACGTCCTGACTTTC.

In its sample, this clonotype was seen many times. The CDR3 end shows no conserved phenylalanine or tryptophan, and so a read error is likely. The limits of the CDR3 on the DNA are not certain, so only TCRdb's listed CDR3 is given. The CDR3 sequence is CASSPVSGLAARYL. This chain uses TRBV28 with TRBJ2-7; the table's D call of TRBD2 was not tested on the DNA. The CDR3 region is 14 residues in length, termini included. The V gene's germline CDR1 is MDHEN and CDR2 SYDVKM.

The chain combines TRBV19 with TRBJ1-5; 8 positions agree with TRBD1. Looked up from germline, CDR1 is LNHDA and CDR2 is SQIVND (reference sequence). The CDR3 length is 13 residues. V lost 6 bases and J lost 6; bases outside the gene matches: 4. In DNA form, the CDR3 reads TGTGCCAGTAGCCCGGACAGGGTTCAGCCCCAGCATTTT. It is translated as CASSPDRVQPQHF.

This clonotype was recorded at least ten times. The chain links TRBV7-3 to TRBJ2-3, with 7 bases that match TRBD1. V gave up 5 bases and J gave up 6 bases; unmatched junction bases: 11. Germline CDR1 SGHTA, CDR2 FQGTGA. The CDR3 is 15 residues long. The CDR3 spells CASSPTGSARDTQYF. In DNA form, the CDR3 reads TGTGCCAGCAGCCCGACAGGGAGCGCAAGGGATACGCAGTATTTT.

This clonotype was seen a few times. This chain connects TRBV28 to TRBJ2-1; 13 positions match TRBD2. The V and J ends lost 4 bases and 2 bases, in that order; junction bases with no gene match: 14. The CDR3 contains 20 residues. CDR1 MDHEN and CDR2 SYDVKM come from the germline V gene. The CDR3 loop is CASSYPGLAGVRLAYNEQFF. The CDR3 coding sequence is TGTGCCAGCAGTTACCCCGGACTAGCGGGGGTTAGGCTAGCCTACAATGAGCAGTTCTTC. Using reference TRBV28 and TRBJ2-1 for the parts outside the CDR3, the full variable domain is DVKVTQSSRYLVKRTGEKVFLECVQDMDHENMFWYRQDPGLGLRLIYFSYDVKMKEKGDIPEGYSVSREKKERFSLILESASTNQTSMYLCASSYPGLAGVRLAYNEQFFGPGTRLTVL.

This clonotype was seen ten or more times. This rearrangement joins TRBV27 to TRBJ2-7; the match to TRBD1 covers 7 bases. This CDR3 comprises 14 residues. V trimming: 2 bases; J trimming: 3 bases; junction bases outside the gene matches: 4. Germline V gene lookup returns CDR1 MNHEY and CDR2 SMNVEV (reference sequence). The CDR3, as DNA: TGTGCCAGCAGTTTAGGGGCAGGGGGCTACGAGCAGTACTTC. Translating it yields CASSLGAGGYEQYF.

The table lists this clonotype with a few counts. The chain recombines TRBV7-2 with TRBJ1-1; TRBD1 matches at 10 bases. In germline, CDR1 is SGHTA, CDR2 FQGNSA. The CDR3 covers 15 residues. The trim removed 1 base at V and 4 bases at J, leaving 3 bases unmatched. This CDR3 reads CASSLGTGGPTEAFF. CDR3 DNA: TGTGCCAGCAGCTTAGGGACAGGGGGTCCCACTGAAGCTTTCTTT.

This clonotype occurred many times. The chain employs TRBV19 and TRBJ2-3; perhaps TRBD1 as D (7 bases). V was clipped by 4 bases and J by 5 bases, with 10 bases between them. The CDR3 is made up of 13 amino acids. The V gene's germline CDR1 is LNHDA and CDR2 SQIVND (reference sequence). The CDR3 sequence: CASSRQGGDTQYF. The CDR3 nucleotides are TGTGCCAGTAGTAGGCAGGGGGGAGATACGCAGTATTTT.

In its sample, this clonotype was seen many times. The CDR3 bases are TGCGCCAGCAGCCCACTAGCGGAACAAGAGACCCAGTACTTC. This translates into CASSPLAEQETQYF. The rearrangement uses TRBV5-1 and TRBJ2-5, with 8 bases identical to TRBD2. Germline V gene data show CDR1 as SGHRS and CDR2 as YFSETQ. The CDR3 consists of 14 residues. The junction had 4 bases not matched to a gene; V was cut back by 4 bases and J by 2 bases.

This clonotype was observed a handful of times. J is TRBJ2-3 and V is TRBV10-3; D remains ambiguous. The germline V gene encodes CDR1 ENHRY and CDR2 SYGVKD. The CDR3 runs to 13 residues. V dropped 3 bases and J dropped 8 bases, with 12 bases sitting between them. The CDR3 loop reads CAISDTDPGTQYF. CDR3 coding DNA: TGTGCCATCAGTGATACCGACCCGGGTACGCAGTATTTT.

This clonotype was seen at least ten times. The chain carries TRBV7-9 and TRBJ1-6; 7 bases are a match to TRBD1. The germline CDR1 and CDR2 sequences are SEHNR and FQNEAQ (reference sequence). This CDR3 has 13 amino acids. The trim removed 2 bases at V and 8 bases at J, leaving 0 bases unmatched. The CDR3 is CASSLQGDSPLHF. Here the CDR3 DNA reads TGTGCCAGCAGCTTACAGGGGGATTCACCCCTCCACTTT.

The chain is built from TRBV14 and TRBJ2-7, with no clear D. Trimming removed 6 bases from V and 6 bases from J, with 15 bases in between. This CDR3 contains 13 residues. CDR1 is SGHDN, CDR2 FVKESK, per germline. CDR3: CASSPVSRGEQYF. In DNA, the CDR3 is TGTGCCAGCAGTCCGGTCAGTCGAGGCGAGCAGTACTTC. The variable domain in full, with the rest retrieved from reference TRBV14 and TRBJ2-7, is EAGVTQFPSHSVIEKGQTVTLRCDPISGHDNLYWYRRVMGKEIKFLLHFVKESKQDESGMPNNRFLAERTGGTYSTLKVQPAELEDSGVYFCASSPVSRGEQYFGPGTRLTVT.

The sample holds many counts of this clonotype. DNA of the CDR3: TGCGCCAGCAGCCACATCCTTTACAGGTACGACGAGCAGTACTTC. Its translation is CASSHILYRYDEQYF. The rearrangement joins TRBV4-3 to TRBJ2-7; possibly TRBD1 for D (5 bases). CDR1 and CDR2 from the germline V gene are LGHNA and YSLEER. The CDR3 runs to 15 residues. V was trimmed by 3 bases and J by 5 bases, leaving 17 bases between them.

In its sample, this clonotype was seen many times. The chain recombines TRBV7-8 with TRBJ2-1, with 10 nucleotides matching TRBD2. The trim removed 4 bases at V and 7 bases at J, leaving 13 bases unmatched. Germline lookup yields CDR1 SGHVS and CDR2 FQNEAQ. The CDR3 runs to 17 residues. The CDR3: CASSSIFLAGAENEQFF. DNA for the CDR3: TGTGCCAGCAGCTCAATTTTTCTAGCGGGAGCAGAGAATGAGCAGTTCTTC.

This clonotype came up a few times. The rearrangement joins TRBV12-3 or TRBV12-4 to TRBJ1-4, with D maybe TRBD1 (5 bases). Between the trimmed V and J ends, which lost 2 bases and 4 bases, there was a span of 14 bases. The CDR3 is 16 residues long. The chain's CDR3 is CASSLRNEGLNEKLFF. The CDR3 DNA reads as TGTGCCAGCAGTTTAAGAAATGAGGGACTTAATGAAAAACTGTTTTTT.

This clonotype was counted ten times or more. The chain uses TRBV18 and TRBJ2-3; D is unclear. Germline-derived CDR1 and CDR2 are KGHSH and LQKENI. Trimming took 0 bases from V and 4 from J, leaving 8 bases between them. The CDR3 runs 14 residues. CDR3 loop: CASSPPLPADTQYF. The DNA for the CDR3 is TGTGCCAGCTCACCACCGTTGCCGGCAGATACGCAGTATTTT.

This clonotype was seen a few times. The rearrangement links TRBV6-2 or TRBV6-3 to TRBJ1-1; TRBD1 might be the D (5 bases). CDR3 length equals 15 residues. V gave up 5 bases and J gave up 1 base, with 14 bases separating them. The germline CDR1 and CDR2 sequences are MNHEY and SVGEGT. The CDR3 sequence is CASSTWTSTNTEAFF. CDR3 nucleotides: TGTGCCAGCAGTACCTGGACAAGCACGAACACTGAAGCTTTCTTT.

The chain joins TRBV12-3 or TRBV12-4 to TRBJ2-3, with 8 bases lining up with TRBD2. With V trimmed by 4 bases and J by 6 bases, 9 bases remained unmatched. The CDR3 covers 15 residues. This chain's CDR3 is CASSSPGLVSDTQYF. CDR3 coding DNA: TGTGCCAGCAGTTCCCCGGGACTAGTATCTGATACGCAGTATTTT.

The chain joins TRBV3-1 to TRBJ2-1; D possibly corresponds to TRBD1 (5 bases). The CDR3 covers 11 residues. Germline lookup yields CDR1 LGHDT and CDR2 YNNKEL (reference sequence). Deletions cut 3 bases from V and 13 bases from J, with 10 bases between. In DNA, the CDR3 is TGTGCCAGCAGCCAGGACATATATCAGTTCTTC. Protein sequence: CASSQDIYQFF.